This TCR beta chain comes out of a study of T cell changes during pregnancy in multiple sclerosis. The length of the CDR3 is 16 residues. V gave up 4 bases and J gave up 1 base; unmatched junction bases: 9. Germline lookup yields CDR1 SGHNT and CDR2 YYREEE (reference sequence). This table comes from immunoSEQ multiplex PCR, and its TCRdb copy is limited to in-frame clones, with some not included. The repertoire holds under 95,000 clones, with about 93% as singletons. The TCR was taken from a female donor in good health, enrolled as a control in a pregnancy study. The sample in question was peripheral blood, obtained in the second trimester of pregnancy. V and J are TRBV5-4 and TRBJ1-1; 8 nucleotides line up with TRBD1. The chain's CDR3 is CASSRTGRFGNTEAFF. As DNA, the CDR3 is TGTGCCAGCAGCCGGACAGGGCGTTTCGGGAACACTGAAGCTTTCTTT.